These T cell receptor beta chains were read from a single sample in a study of OX40 agonist ivuxolimab in advanced cancers. The assay was immunoSEQ multiplex PCR, and TCRdb's table has in-frame clones only and misses some. Of approximately 50,000 clones in the sample, 88% were seen once. This sample comprised CD4+ or CD8+ T cells sorted from blood, obtained in a trial of the OX40 agonist ivuxolimab. These receptors were obtained from an adult with an advanced solid tumor such as melanoma, head and neck, liver or kidney cancer. The CDR3 runs from the conserved cysteine through the conserved F or W. D genes are given only for firm matches. Not all rows give a size; the values are once, few, many and, for expanded clones, a class.

D gene,clone size,J gene,V gene,CDR3 DNA,CDR3 protein
.,once,TRBJ2-7,TRBV6-1,TGTGCCAGCAGTGAAGTGTGGGGTTTGAGCTCCTACGAGCAGTACTTC,CASSEVWGLSSYEQYF
TRBD1,.,TRBJ1-5,TRBV2,TGTGCCAGCAGCGGGACAGGGGTGGGTCAGCCCCAGCATTTT,CASSGTGVGQPQHF
.,.,TRBJ1-1,TRBV11-2,TGTGCCAGCAGCACAAGGGGTGAAGCTTTCTTT,CASSTRGEAFF
TRBD2,.,TRBJ2-3,TRBV30,TGTGCCTGGAGTCTAGCGGGCACAGATACGCAGTATTTT,CAWSLAGTDTQYF
.,.,TRBJ1-1,TRBV28,TGTGCCAGCAGTCCCCCGGGGGAGATACTGCTGAACACTGAAGCTTTCTTT,CASSPPGEILLNTEAFF
TRBD1,once,TRBJ1-4,TRBV13,TGTGCCAGCAGCTCCCGACAGGGAGAGGCGATTAATGAAAAACTGTTTTTT,CASSSRQGEAINEKLFF
.,.,TRBJ2-7,TRBV13,TGTGCCAGCAGCTTAGGCAGGGACTACGAGCAGTACTTC,CASSLGRDYEQYF
TRBD1,once,TRBJ2-2,TRBV4-1,TGCGCCAGCAGCCAAGGACAGGGAAACACCGGGGAGCTGTTTTTT,CASSQGQGNTGELFF
.,.,TRBJ1-4,TRBV6-5,TGTGCCAGCAGTTTCGTACAGGGTGGTGAAAAACTGTTTTTT,CASSFVQGGEKLFF
TRBD1,.,TRBJ1-5,TRBV27,TGTGCCAGCAGCATAAGGGGGCGCAATCAGCCCCAGCATTTT,CASSIRGRNQPQHF
TRBD2,.,TRBJ2-5,TRBV5-6,TGTGCCAGCATCACCGGAGGGCAGAGCGGGGGGCTCGTGGAGACCCAGTACTTC,CASITGGQSGGLVETQYF
.,.,TRBJ2-1,TRBV6-6,TGTGCCAGCAGTTACTATGATGAGCAGTTCTTC,CASSYYDEQFF